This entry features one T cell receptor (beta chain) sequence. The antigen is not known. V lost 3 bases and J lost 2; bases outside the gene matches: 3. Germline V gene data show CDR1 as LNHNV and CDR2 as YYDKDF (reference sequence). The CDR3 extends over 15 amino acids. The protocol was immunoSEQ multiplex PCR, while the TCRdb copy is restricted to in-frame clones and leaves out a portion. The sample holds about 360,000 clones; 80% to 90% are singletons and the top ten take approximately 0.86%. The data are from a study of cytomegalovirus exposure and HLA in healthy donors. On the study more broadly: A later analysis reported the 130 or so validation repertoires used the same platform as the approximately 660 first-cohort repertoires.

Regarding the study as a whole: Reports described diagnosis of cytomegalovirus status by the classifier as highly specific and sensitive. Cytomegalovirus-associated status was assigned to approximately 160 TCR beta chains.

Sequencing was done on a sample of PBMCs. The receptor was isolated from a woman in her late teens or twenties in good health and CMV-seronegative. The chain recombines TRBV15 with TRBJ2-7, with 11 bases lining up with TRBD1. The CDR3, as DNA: TGTGCCACCAGCAGGGGACAGGGGGGCCCCTACGAGCAGTACTTC. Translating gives CATSRGQGGPYEQYF.